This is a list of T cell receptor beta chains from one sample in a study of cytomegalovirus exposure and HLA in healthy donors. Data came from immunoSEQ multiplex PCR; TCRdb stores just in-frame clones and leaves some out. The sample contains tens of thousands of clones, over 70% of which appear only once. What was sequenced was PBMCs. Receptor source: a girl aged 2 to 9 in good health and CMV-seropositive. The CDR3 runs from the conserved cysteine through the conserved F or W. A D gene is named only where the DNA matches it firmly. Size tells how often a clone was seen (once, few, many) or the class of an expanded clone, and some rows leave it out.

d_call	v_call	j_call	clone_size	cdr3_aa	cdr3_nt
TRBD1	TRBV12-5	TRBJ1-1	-	CASGMRTGEASTEAFF	TGTGCTAGTGGTATGCGGACAGGGGAGGCCAGTACTGAAGCTTTCTTT
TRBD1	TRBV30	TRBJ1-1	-	CAWSSYSPGQDISDHYNTEAFF	TGTGCCTGGAGTTCTTATTCGCCGGGACAGGACATCTCCGACCACTATAACACTGAAGCTTTCTTT
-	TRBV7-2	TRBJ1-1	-	CASSLGGDLNTEAFF	TGTGCCAGCAGCCTAGGGGGGGACTTAAACACTGAAGCTTTCTTT
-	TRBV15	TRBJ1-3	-	CATPSRGPSGAGNTIYF	TGTGCCACCCCCTCCCGGGGACCCTCGGGGGCTGGAAACACCATATATTTT
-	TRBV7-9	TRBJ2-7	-	CASSPLGPYEQYF	TGTGCCAGCAGCCCCTTGGGCCCCTACGAGCAGTACTTC
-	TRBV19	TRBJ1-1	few	CASTGITVHRAFF	TGTGCCAGTACGGGTATAACTGTGCACCGGGCTTTCTTT
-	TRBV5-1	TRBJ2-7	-	CASSPGVDVYEQYF	TGCGCCAGCAGCCCAGGGGTGGATGTTTACGAGCAGTACTTC
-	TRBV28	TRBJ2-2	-	CASSWGFGNTGELFF	TGTGCCAGCAGTTGGGGCTTTGGGAACACCGGGGAGCTGTTTTTT
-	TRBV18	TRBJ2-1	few	CASRLGNEQFF	TGTGCCAGCCGACTAGGGAATGAGCAGTTCTTC
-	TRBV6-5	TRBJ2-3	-	CASSYRDNTDTQYF	TGTGCCAGCAGCTATCGGGATAACACAGATACGCAGTATTTT
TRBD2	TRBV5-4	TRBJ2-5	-	CASSPPGLEGETQYF	TGTGCCAGCAGCCCACCGGGACTAGAGGGAGAGACCCAGTACTTC
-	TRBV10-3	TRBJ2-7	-	CAISPTAYEQYF	TGTGCCATCAGCCCGACTGCCTACGAGCAGTACTTC
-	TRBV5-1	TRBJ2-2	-	CASGRPNTGELFF	TGCGCCAGCGGGAGGCCTAACACCGGGGAGCTGTTTTTT
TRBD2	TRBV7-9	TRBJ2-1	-	CASSQGTSSHNEQFF	TGTGCCAGCAGCCAGGGGACTAGCTCCCACAATGAGCAGTTCTTC
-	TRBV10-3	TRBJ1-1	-	CAIMVQINTEAFF	TGTGCCATCATGGTTCAGATAAACACTGAAGCTTTCTTT
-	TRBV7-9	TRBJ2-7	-	CAIGLAFYEQYF	TGTGCCATCGGTCTTGCTTTCTACGAGCAGTACTTC
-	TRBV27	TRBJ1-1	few	CASSFSVGAEAFF	TGTGCCAGCAGTTTCAGTGTAGGGGCTGAAGCTTTCTTT
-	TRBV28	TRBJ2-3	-	CASRAPGTDTQYF	TGTGCCAGCAGGGCCCCGGGGACAGATACGCAGTATTTT
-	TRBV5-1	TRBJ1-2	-	CASSLRGQESYGYTF	TGCGCCAGCAGCTTGCGCGGGCAAGAAAGTTATGGCTACACCTTC
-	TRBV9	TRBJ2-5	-	CASSAGQIIQETQYF	TGTGCCAGCAGCGCCGGACAGATTATCCAAGAGACCCAGTACTTC
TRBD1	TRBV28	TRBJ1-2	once	CASSSGDREGYGYTF	TGTGCCAGCAGCTCCGGTGACAGGGAAGGTTATGGCTACACCTTC
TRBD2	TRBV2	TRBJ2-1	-	CASSPRGASGYNEQFF	TGTGCCAGCAGTCCACGTGGGGCTAGCGGATACAATGAGCAGTTCTTC
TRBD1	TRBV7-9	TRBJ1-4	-	CASSEMTGGGEKLFF	TGTGCCAGCAGCGAAATGACAGGGGGCGGAGAAAAACTGTTTTTT
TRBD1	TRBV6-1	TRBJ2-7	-	CASTKDREYEQYF	TGTGCCAGCACTAAAGACAGGGAATACGAGCAGTACTTC
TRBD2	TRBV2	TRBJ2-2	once	CASSGGSSTGELFF	TGTGCCAGCTCCGGCGGGAGCTCCACCGGGGAGCTGTTTTTT
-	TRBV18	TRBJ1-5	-	CASSPPGGQPQHF	TGTGCCAGCTCACCACCGGGGGGACAGCCCCAGCATTTT
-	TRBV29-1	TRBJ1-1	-	CSVVWRTEAFF	TGCAGCGTTGTATGGCGGACTGAAGCTTTCTTT
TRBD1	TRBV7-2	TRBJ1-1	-	CASSPETGRRNTEAFF	TGTGCCAGCAGCCCGGAGACAGGGAGGAGAAACACTGAAGCTTTCTTT
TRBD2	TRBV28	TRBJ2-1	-	CASRTGTSGHEQFF	TGTGCCAGCAGGACCGGGACTAGCGGCCATGAGCAGTTCTTC
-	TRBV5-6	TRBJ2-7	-	CASSLEGVTYEQYF	TGTGCCAGCAGCTTGGAAGGGGTGACCTACGAGCAGTACTTC
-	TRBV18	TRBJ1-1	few	CASSPGDTEAFF	TGTGCCAGCTCACCGGGAGACACTGAAGCTTTCTTT
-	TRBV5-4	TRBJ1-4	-	CASSTPEETNEKLFF	TGTGCCAGCAGCACCCCAGAAGAAACTAATGAAAAACTGTTTTTT
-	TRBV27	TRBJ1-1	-	CASSLLYFPEGYTEAFF	TGTGCCAGCAGTTTATTATATTTTCCAGAGGGTTACACTGAAGCTTTCTTT
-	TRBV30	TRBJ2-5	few	CAWTGLPQETQYF	TGTGCCTGGACCGGACTTCCCCAAGAGACCCAGTACTTC
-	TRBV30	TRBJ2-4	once	CAWTIGGGGANIQYF	TGTGCCTGGACTATTGGGGGAGGAGGGGCAAACATTCAGTACTTC
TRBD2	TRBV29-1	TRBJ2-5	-	CSVEPSGRKRLQETQYF	TGCAGCGTGGAACCTAGCGGGAGGAAGAGGTTACAAGAGACCCAGTACTTC
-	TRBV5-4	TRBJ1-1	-	CASSLSSATEAFF	TGTGCCAGCAGCTTGAGCTCTGCCACTGAAGCTTTCTTT
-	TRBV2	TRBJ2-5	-	CASTVDRTEATQYF	TGTGCCAGCACCGTCGACAGGACAGAAGCGACCCAGTACTTC
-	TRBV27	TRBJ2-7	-	CASSLSPVDPYYEQYF	TGTGCCAGCAGTTTATCGCCGGTAGATCCCTACTACGAGCAGTACTTC
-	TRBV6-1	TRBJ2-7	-	CASSVLGGVSSYEQYF	TGTGCCAGCAGTGTACTGGGCGGGGTGAGCTCCTACGAGCAGTACTTC
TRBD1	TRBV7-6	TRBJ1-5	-	CASSTQQGFGQPQHF	TGTGCCAGCAGCACCCAACAGGGGTTCGGTCAGCCCCAGCATTTT
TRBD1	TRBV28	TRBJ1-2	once	CASSFTGATNYGYTF	TGTGCCAGCAGTTTCACAGGGGCAACTAACTATGGCTACACCTTC
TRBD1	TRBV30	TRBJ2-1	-	CAWSLPGTGVNEQFF	TGTGCCTGGAGTCTCCCCGGGACAGGGGTGAATGAGCAGTTCTTC
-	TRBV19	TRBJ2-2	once	CASSFSGAAIKLFF	TGTGCCAGTAGTTTCTCAGGTGCCGCCATAAAGCTGTTTTTT
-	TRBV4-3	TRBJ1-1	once	CASSQGTDPAEAFF	TGCGCCAGCAGCCAAGGGACAGATCCCGCTGAAGCTTTCTTT
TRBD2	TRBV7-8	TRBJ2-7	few	CASSPRTSDDEQYF	TGTGCCAGCAGCCCCCGGACTAGCGACGACGAGCAGTACTTC
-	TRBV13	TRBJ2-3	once	CASSKQGTDTQYF	TGTGCCAGCAGCAAACAGGGCACAGATACGCAGTATTTT
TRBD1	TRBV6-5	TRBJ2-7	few	CASIDASGTAYEQYF	TGTGCCAGCATCGACGCGTCGGGGACAGCCTACGAGCAGTACTTC
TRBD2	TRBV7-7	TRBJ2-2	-	CASSLAATGGGTGELFF	TGTGCTAGCAGCTTAGCAGCGACGGGAGGAGGCACCGGGGAGCTGTTTTTT
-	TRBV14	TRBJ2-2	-	CASRWGREYTGELFF	TGTGCCAGCAGGTGGGGTCGGGAATACACCGGGGAGCTGTTTTTT
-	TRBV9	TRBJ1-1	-	CASSVTGTYTEAFF	TGTGCCAGCAGCGTTACAGGGACGTATACTGAAGCTTTCTTT
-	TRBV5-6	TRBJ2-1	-	CASSPGGLREFF	TGTGCCAGCAGCCCCGGTGGTTTGCGGGAGTTCTTC